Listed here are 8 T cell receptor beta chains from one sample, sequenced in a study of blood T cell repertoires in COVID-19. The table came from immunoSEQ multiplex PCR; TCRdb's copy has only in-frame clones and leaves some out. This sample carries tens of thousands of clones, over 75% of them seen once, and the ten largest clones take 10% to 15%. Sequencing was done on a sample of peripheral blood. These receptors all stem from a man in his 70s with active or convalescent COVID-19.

The CDR3: CASSKDRAPTEQYF. CDR3 sequence (DNA): TGTGCCAGCAGCAAAGACAGGGCCCCTACGGAGCAGTACTTC. This chain joins TRBV7-2 and TRBJ2-7; TRBD1 matches 7 bases. There are 14 residues in the CDR3. Germline CDR1 SGHTA, CDR2 FQGNSA. V gave up 5 bases and J gave up 7 bases; unmatched junction bases: 11.

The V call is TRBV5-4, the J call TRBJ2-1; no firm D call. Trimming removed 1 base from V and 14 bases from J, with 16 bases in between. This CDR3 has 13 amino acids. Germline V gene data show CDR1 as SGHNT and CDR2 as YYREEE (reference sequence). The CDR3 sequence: CASSLFVSAPEFF. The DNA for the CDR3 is TGTGCCAGCAGCTTGTTTGTAAGCGCTCCGGAGTTCTTC.

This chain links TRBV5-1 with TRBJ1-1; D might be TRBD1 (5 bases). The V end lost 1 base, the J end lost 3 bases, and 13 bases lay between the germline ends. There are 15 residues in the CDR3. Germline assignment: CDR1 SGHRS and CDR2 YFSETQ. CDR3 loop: CASSLQPTGDTEAFF. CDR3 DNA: TGCGCCAGCAGCTTGCAACCTACAGGAGACACTGAAGCTTTCTTT.

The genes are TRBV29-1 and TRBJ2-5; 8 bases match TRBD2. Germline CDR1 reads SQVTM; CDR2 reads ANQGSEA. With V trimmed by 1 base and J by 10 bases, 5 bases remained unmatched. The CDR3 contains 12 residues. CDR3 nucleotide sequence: TGCAGCGTTGAAGCGGGGGGGGAGGACCAGTACTTC. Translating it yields CSVEAGGEDQYF.

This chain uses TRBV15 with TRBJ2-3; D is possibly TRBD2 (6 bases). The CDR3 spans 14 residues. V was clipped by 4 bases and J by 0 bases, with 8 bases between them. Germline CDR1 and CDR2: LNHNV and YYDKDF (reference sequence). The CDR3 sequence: CATSTGDSTDTQYF. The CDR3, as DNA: TGTGCCACCAGCACGGGGGACAGCACAGATACGCAGTATTTT.

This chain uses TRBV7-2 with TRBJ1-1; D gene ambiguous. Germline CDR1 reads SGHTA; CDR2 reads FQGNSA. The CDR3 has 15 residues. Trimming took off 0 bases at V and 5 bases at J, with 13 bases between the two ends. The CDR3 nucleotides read TGTGCCAGCAGCTTAGCCGGGAGGGTTAAAACTGAAGCTTTCTTT. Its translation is CASSLAGRVKTEAFF. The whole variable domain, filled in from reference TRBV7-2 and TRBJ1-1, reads GAGVSQSPSNKVTEKGKDVELRCDPISGHTALYWYRQSLGQGLEFLIYFQGNSAPDKSGLPSDRFSAERTGGSVSTLTIQRTQQEDSAVYLCASSLAGRVKTEAFFGQGTRLTVV.

CDR3 sequence: CASSSGSVTEAFF. In DNA form, the CDR3 reads TGTGCCAGCAGTTCCGGGTCCGTCACTGAAGCTTTCTTT. V and J are TRBV7-8 and TRBJ1-1; D is unclear. CDR3 length equals 13 residues. The germline V gene encodes CDR1 SGHVS and CDR2 FQNEAQ. Trimming stripped 6 bases from V and 4 bases from J, with 12 bases between.

The CDR3 loop reads CASSPTTGAGLNTEAFF. The CDR3 DNA sequence: TGTGCCAGCTCACCAACGACCGGTGCGGGGCTAAACACTGAAGCTTTCTTT. The chain couples TRBV18 to TRBJ1-1; tentatively, D is TRBD1 (5 bases). The CDR3 totals 17 residues. Between the trimmed V and J ends, which lost 2 bases and 2 bases, there was a span of 18 bases. CDR1 and CDR2 (germline): KGHSH, LQKENI.